Listed here is a single TCR beta chain. Its antigen is not known. This sample is drawn from a study of cytomegalovirus exposure and HLA in healthy donors. Turning to the study itself: The same platform as the approximately 670 first-cohort repertoires was used for the 95 to 150 validation repertoires, a later analysis reported.

Profiled with immunoSEQ multiplex PCR; TCRdb holds only in-frame clones, not every one. The sample carries a few hundred thousand clones, 86% recorded once. Broader study findings: Some TCR beta chains (more than 150 of them) were listed as cytomegalovirus-associated. Specific recognition of CMV antigens was confirmed in vitro for a few chains (all CMV-associated). The study found most TCR sequences rare, yet found some public TCRs in many donors.

Germline CDR1 MNHEY, CDR2 SVGAGI. There are 13 residues in the CDR3. Trimming at V came to 5 bases and at J to 8 bases, leaving 8 bases not matched to a gene. The clonotype originates from a woman younger than 35 in good health and CMV-seronegative. The sequenced sample was PBMCs. This chain uses TRBV6-5 with TRBJ1-1; 7 positions agree with TRBD1. The CDR3 sequence is CASSRGDSPEAFF. CDR3 in DNA: TGTGCCAGCAGTAGAGGGGACAGTCCGGAAGCTTTCTTT.